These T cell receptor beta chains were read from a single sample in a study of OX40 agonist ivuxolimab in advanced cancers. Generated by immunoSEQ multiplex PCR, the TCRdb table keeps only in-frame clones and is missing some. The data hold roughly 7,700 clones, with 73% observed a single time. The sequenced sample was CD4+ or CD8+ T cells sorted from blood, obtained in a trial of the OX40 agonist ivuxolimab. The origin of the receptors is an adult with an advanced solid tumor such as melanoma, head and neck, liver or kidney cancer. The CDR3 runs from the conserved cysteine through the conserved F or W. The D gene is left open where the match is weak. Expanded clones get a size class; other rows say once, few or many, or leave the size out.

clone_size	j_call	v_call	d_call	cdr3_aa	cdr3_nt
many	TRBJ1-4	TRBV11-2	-	CASSLGAGINEKLFF	TGTGCCAGCAGCTTAGGGGCTGGGATTAATGAAAAACTGTTTTTT
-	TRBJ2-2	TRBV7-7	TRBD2	CASSSGLAVGTGELFF	TGTGCTAGCAGCTCAGGACTAGCGGTCGGCACCGGGGAGCTGTTTTTT
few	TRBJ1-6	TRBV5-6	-	CASSLGPLSSYNSPLHF	TGTGCCAGCAGCTTAGGGCCCCTAAGCTCCTATAATTCACCCCTCCACTTT
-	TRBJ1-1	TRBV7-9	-	CASSYTGYEAFF	TGTGCCAGCAGCTATACAGGCTATGAAGCTTTCTTT
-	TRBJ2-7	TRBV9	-	CASSVEGRVHEQYF	TGTGCCAGCAGCGTAGAGGGCAGGGTCCACGAGCAGTACTTC
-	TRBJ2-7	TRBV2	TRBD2	CASSEESGLARYEQYF	TGTGCCAGCAGTGAAGAATCGGGACTAGCGCGTTACGAGCAGTACTTC
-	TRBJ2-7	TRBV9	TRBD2	CASSPSPGGKGKQYF	TGTGCCAGCAGCCCGAGCCCCGGGGGGAAAGGCAAGCAGTACTTC
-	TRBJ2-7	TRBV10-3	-	CAISESWGPGYEQYF	TGTGCCATCAGTGAGTCGTGGGGCCCAGGCTACGAGCAGTACTTC
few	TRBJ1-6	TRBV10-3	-	CAISGSNSPLHF	TGTGCCATCAGTGGAAGCAATTCACCCCTCCACTTT
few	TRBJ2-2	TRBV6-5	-	CASRSINGELFF	TGTGCCAGCAGGTCGATAAACGGGGAGCTGTTTTTT
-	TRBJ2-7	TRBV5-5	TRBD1	CASSFRDSLQPHEQYF	TGTGCCAGCAGTTTCCGGGACAGCCTACAACCCCACGAGCAGTACTTC
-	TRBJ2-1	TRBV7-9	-	CASSLLISLGSYNEQFF	TGTGCCAGCAGCCTTCTTATTTCGTTGGGGTCCTACAATGAGCAGTTCTTC
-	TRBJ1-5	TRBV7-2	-	CASSPDRTAQPQHF	TGTGCCAGCAGCCCTGACAGGACGGCTCAGCCCCAGCATTTT
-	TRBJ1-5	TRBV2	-	CASSGKYEGGQPQHF	TGTGCCAGCAGTGGGAAATATGAGGGAGGTCAGCCCCAGCATTTT
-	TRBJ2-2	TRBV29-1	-	CSVSTNTGELFF	TGCAGCGTATCTACGAACACCGGGGAGCTGTTTTTT
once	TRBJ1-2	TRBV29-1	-	CSVAGTDNYGYTF	TGCAGCGTAGCCGGGACGGATAACTATGGCTACACCTTC
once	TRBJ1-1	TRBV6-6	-	CASSSDWRIATEAFF	TGTGCCAGCAGTTCCGACTGGAGGATTGCCACTGAAGCTTTCTTT
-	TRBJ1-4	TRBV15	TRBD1	CATSDRANEKLFF	TGTGCCACCAGCGACAGGGCTAATGAAAAACTGTTTTTT
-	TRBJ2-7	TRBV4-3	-	CASSQDHPGIKQYF	TGCGCCAGCAGCCAAGATCACCCAGGGATCAAGCAGTACTTC
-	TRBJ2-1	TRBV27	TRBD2	CASSLYGAGFNEQFF	TGTGCCAGCAGTTTATACGGAGCGGGATTCAATGAGCAGTTCTTC
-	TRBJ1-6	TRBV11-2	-	CASSLEWTENSPLHF	TGTGCCAGCAGCTTAGAATGGACAGAGAATTCACCCCTCCACTTT
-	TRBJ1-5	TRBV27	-	CASGAGGGNQPQHF	TGTGCCAGCGGGGCGGGCGGGGGCAATCAGCCCCAGCATTTT
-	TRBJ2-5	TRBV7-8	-	CASSLGPSYQETQYF	TGTGCCAGCAGCTTAGGACCTTCATACCAAGAGACCCAGTACTTC
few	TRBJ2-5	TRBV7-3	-	CASSLGAGGGETQYF	TGTGCCAGCAGCTTAGGCGCAGGAGGGGGAGAGACCCAGTACTTC
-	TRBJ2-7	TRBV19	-	CASSAGRSVYEQYF	TGTGCCAGTAGTGCCGGAAGGAGTGTCTACGAGCAGTACTTC
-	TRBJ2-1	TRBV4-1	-	CASSQSRGDEQFF	TGCGCCAGCAGCCAAAGCCGCGGCGATGAGCAGTTCTTC
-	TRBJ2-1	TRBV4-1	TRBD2	CASNTGTSGDNEQFF	TGCGCCAGCAATACCGGGACTAGCGGGGACAATGAGCAGTTCTTC
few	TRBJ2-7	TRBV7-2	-	CASSLVAGAHEQYF	TGTGCCAGCAGCTTAGTTGCGGGGGCGCACGAGCAGTACTTC